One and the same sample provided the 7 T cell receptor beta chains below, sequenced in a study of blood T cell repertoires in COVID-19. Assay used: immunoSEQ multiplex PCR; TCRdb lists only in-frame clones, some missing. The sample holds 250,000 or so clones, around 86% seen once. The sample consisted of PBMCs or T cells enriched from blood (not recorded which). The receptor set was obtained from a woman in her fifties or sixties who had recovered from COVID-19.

Written as DNA, the CDR3 is TGCAGTGCTAGTCAGGGAGGCAACACTGAAGCTTTCTTT. As protein: CSASQGGNTEAFF. The chain employs TRBV20-1 and TRBJ1-1; D perhaps matches TRBD1 (5 bases). CDR3 length: 13 residues. Germline assignment: CDR1 DFQATT and CDR2 SNEGSKA (reference sequence). V lost 3 bases to trimming and J lost 2 bases, with 10 bases between them.

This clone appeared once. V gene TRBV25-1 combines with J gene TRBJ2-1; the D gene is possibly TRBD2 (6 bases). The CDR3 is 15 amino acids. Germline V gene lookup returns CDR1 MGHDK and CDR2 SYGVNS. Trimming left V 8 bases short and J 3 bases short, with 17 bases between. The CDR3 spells CASVGKRGLYNEQFF. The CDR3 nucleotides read TGTGCCAGCGTGGGGAAGAGGGGACTCTACAATGAGCAGTTCTTC.

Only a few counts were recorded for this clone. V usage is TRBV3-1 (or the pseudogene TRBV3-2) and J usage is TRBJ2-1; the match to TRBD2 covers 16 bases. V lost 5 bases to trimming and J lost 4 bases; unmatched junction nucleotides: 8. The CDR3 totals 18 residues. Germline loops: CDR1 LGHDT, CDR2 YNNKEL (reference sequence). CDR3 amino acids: CASSDPGLAGGRYNEQFF. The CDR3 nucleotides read TGTGCCAGCAGCGACCCGGGACTAGCGGGAGGGCGGTACAATGAGCAGTTCTTC.

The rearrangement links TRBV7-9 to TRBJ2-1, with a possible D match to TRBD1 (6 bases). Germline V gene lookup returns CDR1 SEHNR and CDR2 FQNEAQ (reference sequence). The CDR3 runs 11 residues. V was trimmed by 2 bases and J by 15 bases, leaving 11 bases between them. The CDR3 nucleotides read TGTGCCAGCAGCTTATGGCAGGGGATGTTCTTC. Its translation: CASSLWQGMFF.

The CDR3 reads CASSGFDRGRTEAFF. Written as DNA, the CDR3 is TGTGCCAGCAGCGGTTTCGACAGGGGACGAACTGAAGCTTTCTTT. The chain has TRBV11-2 and TRBJ1-1, with 8 bases that match TRBD1. CDR1 is SGHAT, CDR2 FQNNGV, per germline. CDR3 length equals 15 residues. V lost 5 bases and J lost 5; bases outside the gene matches: 10.

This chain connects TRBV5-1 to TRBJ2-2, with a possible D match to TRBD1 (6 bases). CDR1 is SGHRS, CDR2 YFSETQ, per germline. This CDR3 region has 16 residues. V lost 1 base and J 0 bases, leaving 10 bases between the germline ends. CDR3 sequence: CASSLQGLANTGELFF. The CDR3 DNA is TGCGCCAGCAGCTTGCAGGGGCTCGCGAACACCGGGGAGCTGTTTTTT.

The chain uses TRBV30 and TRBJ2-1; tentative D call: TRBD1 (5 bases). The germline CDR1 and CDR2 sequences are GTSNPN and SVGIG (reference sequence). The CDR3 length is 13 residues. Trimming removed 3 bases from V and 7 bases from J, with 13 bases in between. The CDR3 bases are TGTGCCTGGAGAGGCAGGGCTGTGAATGAGCAGTTCTTC. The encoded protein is CAWRGRAVNEQFF.